The TCR beta chain described here comes from a study of blood T cell repertoires in COVID-19. V lost 3 bases, J lost 2 bases, and 5 bases lay in between. Germline loops: CDR1 KGHSH, CDR2 LQKENI. This CDR3 has 13 residues. Clones were read by immunoSEQ multiplex PCR, and TCRdb kept only the in-frame ones, dropping some. The table records fewer than 70,000 clones, around three quarters of them present only once. The origin of this receptor is a man between 60 and 70 years old with acute or convalescent COVID-19. The specimen sequenced was peripheral blood. The V gene is TRBV18, the J gene TRBJ2-1; D unresolved. The DNA for the CDR3 is TGTGCCAGCTCACCCGTAGCCTACAATGAGCAGTTCTTC. This encodes CASSPVAYNEQFF.